This T cell receptor beta chain was sequenced during a study of PD-L1 blockade in urothelial cancer. About the study: Patients began atezolizumab, 1,200 mg intravenously every 3 weeks, in about 2014. There were a median of roughly 140,000 T cells in blood samples.

Each PCR contained spiked-in synthetic TCR analog templates. Profiling relied on immunoSEQ multiplex PCR, and the TCRdb table lists in-frame clones only, not all of them. The repertoire has around 120,000 clones, approximately 86% of them found once; the top ten carry 2% to 3%. Each individual provided 1 to 8 samples (taken pretreatment and on-treatment). The CDR3 has 12 residues. The V and J ends lost 9 bases and 7 bases, in that order; junction bases with no gene match: 7. The V gene's germline CDR1 is LNHDA and CDR2 SQIVND (reference sequence). The sequence was obtained from a man in his forties or fifties with urothelial cancer. The J gene is TRBJ1-1, the V gene TRBV19, with 8 bases aligning to TRBD1. The sample consisted of PBMCs, taken around atezolizumab (anti-PD-L1) treatment. In DNA form, the CDR3 reads TGTGCCAGCTCCGGACAGGGCGTTGAAGCTTTCTTT. Translated: CASSGQGVEAFF.